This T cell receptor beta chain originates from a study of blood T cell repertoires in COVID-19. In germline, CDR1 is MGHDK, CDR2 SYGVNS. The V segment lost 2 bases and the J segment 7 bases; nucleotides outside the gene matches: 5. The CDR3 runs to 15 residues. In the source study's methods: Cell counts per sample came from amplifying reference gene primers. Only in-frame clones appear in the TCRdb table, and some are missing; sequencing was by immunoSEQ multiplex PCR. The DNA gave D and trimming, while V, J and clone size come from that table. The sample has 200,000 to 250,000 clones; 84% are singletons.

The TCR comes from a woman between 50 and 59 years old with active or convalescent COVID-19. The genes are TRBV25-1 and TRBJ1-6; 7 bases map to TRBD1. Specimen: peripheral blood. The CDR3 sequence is CASSEDRTGNSPLHF. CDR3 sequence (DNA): TGTGCCAGCAGTGAAGACAGGACAGGCAATTCACCCCTCCACTTT.